One and the same sample provided the 13 T cell receptor beta chains below, sequenced in a study of blood T cell repertoires in COVID-19. The repertoire was sequenced with immunoSEQ multiplex PCR; TCRdb's copy has only in-frame clones and lacks some. The sample lists around 300,000 clones; roughly 91% were seen once. The sequencing sample was made of PBMCs or T cells enriched from blood (not recorded which). The receptors derive from a woman aged 60-70 years who had recovered from COVID-19.

The rearrangement joins TRBV11-3 to TRBJ2-3, with TRBD2 as a possible D gene (5 bases). Germline V gives CDR1 SGHNT, CDR2 YENEEA. The CDR3 runs 15 residues. Trimming shortened V by 1 base and J by 4 bases, and 12 bases separated the two germline ends. In nucleotides, the CDR3 is TGTGCCAGCAGCTTAGGAGGGATCATGGCAGATACGCAGTATTTT. Amino acid sequence: CASSLGGIMADTQYF.

The genes are TRBV9 and TRBJ2-3, with 7 bases fitting TRBD2. After removal of 3 bases from V and 0 bases from J, the junction contained 1 base not matched to a gene. In germline, CDR1 is SGDLS, CDR2 YYNGEE. The CDR3 has 14 residues. This CDR3 reads CASSGDYSTDTQYF. In DNA form, the CDR3 reads TGTGCCAGCAGCGGGGACTATAGCACAGATACGCAGTATTTT. Filled out from reference TRBV9 and TRBJ2-3, the complete variable domain reads DSGVTQTPKHLITATGQRVTLRCSPRSGDLSVYWYQQSLDQGLQFLIQYYNGEERAKGNILERFSAQQFPDLHSELNLSSLELGDSALYFCASSGDYSTDTQYFGPGTRLTVL.

The J gene is TRBJ2-7, the V gene TRBV3-1 (or the pseudogene TRBV3-2), with D tentatively TRBD2 (5 bases). Germline loops: CDR1 LGHDT, CDR2 YNNKEL (reference sequence). Trimming stripped 1 base from V and 4 bases from J, with 14 bases between. The CDR3 consists of 15 residues. CDR3 amino acids: CASSQGASGRYEQYF. DNA of the CDR3: TGTGCCAGCAGCCAAGGTGCGAGCGGTCGATACGAGCAGTACTTC.

The rearrangement links TRBV7-9 to TRBJ2-5; D is undetermined. The germline V and J ends were trimmed by 5 bases and 2 bases, with 9 bases remaining between them. Germline CDR1 and CDR2: SEHNR and FQNEAQ (reference sequence). The CDR3 runs 13 residues. CDR3 coding DNA: TGTGCCAGCAGCGCAGAATTTCAAGAGACCCAGTACTTC. Its protein product is CASSAEFQETQYF.

The chain employs TRBV12-3 or TRBV12-4 and TRBJ1-1, with TRBD1 as a possible D gene (5 bases). The V and J ends lost 8 bases and 3 bases respectively, with 13 bases between them. The CDR3 has 13 residues. CDR3 region: CASDWGGYTEAFF. The CDR3 nucleotides read TGTGCCAGCGACTGGGGGGGGTACACTGAAGCTTTCTTT.

The chain is built from TRBV5-6 and TRBJ2-5; D remains ambiguous. Deletions cut 0 bases from V and 6 bases from J, with 15 bases between. The CDR3 totals 15 residues. CDR1 and CDR2 (germline): SGHDT, YYEEEE. Written as DNA, the CDR3 is TGTGCCAGCAGCTTGGTTTTAGCCTATCATAAGACCCAGTACTTC. Amino acid sequence: CASSLVLAYHKTQYF.

The chain joins TRBV28 to TRBJ1-2; possible D gene TRBD1, 5 bases. This CDR3 has 14 amino acids. V was pared by 6 bases and J by 2 bases, with 13 bases between. Germline loops: CDR1 MDHEN, CDR2 SYDVKM. The CDR3 region is CASSQPPGNYGYTF. DNA of the CDR3: TGTGCCAGCAGCCAGCCCCCAGGGAACTATGGCTACACCTTC.

The chain employs TRBV5-6 and TRBJ1-3; possibly TRBD1 for D (6 bases). The germline V gene has CDR1 SGHDT and CDR2 YYEEEE. With 6 bases removed from V and 4 bases from J, the gap between germline ends came to 14 bases. The CDR3 runs 14 residues. CDR3 bases: TGTGCCAGCATCAACAGGGTGGGAGGAAACACCATATATTTT. It yields the protein CASINRVGGNTIYF.

The chain recombines TRBV21-1 with TRBJ2-3; TRBD2 reflects the table's D call only, with no check against the DNA. TRBV21-1 is reported as a pseudogene. The CDR3 loop spans 15 amino acids. The DNA for the CDR3 is TGTGCCAGCCCCGGGAGCGTGCCTAGCACAGATACGCAGTATTTT. It is translated as CASPGSVPSTDTQYF.

The V call is TRBV7-8, the J call TRBJ2-7, with TRBD1 matching 8 bases. Per the germline V gene, CDR1 is SGHVS and CDR2 is FQNEAQ. The CDR3 loop spans 12 amino acids. V trimming: 5 bases; J trimming: 5 bases; junction bases outside the gene matches: 2. In DNA form, the CDR3 reads TGTGCCAGCAGCCGGACAGGGAACGAGCAGTACTTC. Translated: CASSRTGNEQYF.

The chain combines TRBV18 with TRBJ1-1; TRBD1 matches 7 bases. The germline V gene encodes CDR1 KGHSH and CDR2 LQKENI. V lost 4 bases and J lost 10; bases outside the gene matches: 12. This CDR3 region has 14 residues. The chain's CDR3 is CASSHDRDSTGAFF. The DNA for the CDR3 is TGTGCCAGCTCACACGACAGGGACTCCACCGGAGCTTTCTTT.

The genes are TRBV18 and TRBJ2-3, with TRBD2 matching over 8 bases. Germline values: CDR1 KGHSH, CDR2 LQKENI. Losses at the gene ends were 3 bases for V and 1 base for J; bases not matched to a gene: 6. The CDR3 is 16 residues long. In DNA, the CDR3 is TGTGCCAGCTCACCCAGCCTAGCGGGTGGCACAGATACGCAGTATTTT. This encodes CASSPSLAGGTDTQYF.

This sequence joins TRBV6-5 and TRBJ2-5, with 14 positions matching TRBD2. Germline-derived CDR1 and CDR2 are MNHEY and SVGAGI. J gave up 5 bases and V 6 bases, and 5 bases lay outside the gene matches. CDR3 length: 15 residues. For the CDR3, the DNA is TGTGCCAGCAGGACTAGCGGGGGGGCCGTCGAGACCCAGTACTTC. Protein product: CASRTSGGAVETQYF.